A single T cell receptor beta chain is shown here with its context. This entry comes from a study of PD-1 blockade in mismatch repair-deficient tumors. Study information: All were previously treated, progressing patients with some twelve mismatch repair-deficient cancer types.

Clones were sequenced by immunoSEQ multiplex PCR, and TCRdb holds only the in-frame ones, with some missing. The table records more than 90,000 clones, around three quarters of them present only once. Trimming at V came to 0 bases and at J to 4 bases, leaving 7 bases not matched to a gene. The CDR3 consists of 16 residues. CDR1 and CDR2 (germline): SGDLS, YYNGEE. All patients were mismatch repair deficient, assessed by either PCR or immunohistochemistry. TCRs were sequenced from a few patients responding to pembrolizumab. Specimen: peripheral blood, collected 60 weeks after starting pembrolizumab. The receptor's source is an adult with mismatch repair-deficient cancer. This sequence joins TRBV9 and TRBJ2-5; 9 nucleotides align to TRBD2. The CDR3 spells CASSVGGGRAGETQYF. In DNA, the CDR3 is TGTGCCAGCAGCGTAGGTGGCGGGAGGGCAGGAGAGACCCAGTACTTC.